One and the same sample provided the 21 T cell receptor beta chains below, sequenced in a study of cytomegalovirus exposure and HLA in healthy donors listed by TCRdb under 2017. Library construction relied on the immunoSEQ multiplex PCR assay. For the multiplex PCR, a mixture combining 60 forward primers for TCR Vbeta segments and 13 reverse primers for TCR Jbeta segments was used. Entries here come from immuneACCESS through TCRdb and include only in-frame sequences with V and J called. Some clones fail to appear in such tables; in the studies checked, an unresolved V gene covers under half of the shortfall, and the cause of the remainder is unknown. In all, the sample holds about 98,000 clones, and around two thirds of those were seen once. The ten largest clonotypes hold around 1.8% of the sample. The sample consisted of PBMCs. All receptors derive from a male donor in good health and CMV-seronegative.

The CDR3, as DNA: TGTGCCAGCAGCCAAGATCGGAGGGCAGTCGGGCCCCAGTACTTC. The encoded protein is CASSQDRRAVGPQYF. The V and J genes are TRBV4-2 and TRBJ2-5; a weak D match, TRBD2 (6 bases). CDR1 and CDR2 (germline): LGHNA, YNFKEQ. The V gene lost 0 bases and the J gene lost 9 bases, with 17 bases spanning the gap. The CDR3 contains 15 residues.

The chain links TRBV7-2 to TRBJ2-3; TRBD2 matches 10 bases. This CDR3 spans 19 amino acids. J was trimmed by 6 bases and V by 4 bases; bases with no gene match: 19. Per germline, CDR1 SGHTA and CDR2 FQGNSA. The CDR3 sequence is CASSWEGSGRARVMDTQYF. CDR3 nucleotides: TGTGCCAGCAGCTGGGAAGGCAGCGGGAGGGCCCGAGTTATGGATACGCAGTATTTT.

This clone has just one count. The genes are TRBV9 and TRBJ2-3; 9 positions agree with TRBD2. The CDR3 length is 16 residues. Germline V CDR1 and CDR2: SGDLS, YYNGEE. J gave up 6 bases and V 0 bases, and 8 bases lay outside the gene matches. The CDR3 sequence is CASSVVGGRALDTQYF. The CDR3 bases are TGTGCCAGCAGCGTAGTAGGCGGGAGGGCCCTCGATACGCAGTATTTT.

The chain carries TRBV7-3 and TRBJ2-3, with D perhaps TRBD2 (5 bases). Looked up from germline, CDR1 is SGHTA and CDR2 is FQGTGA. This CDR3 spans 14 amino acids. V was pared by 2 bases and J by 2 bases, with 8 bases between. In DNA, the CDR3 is TGTGCCAGCAGCTTACAGCGGAACACAGATACGCAGTATTTT. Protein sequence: CASSLQRNTDTQYF.

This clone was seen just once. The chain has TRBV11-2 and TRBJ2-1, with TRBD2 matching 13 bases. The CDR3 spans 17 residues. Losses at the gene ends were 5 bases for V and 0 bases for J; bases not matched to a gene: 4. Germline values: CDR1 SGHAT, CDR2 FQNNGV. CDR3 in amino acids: CASSLRTSGGSYNEQFF. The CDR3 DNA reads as TGTGCCAGCAGCCTTCGGACTAGCGGGGGCTCCTACAATGAGCAGTTCTTC.

In DNA form, the CDR3 reads TGTGCCAGCTCACCTTCTAGGTCTACCGCTTTCAATGAGCAGTTCTTC. Translated, it gives CASSPSRSTAFNEQFF. V and J are TRBV18 and TRBJ2-1, with D hard to call. Trimming took off 3 bases at V and 6 bases at J, with 18 bases between the two ends. Germline-derived CDR1 and CDR2 are KGHSH and LQKENI. CDR3 length equals 16 residues.

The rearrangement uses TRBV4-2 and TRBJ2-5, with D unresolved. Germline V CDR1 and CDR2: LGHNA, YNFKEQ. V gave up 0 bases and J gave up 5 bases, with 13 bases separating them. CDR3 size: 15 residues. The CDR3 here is CASSQDFASRETQYF. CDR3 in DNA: TGTGCCAGCAGCCAAGATTTTGCGTCGCGGGAGACCCAGTACTTC.

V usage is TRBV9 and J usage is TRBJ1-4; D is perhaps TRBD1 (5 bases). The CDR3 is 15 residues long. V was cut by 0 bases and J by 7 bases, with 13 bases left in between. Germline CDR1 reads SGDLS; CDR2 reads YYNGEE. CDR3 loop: CASSVGGGAGEKLFF. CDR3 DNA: TGTGCCAGCAGCGTAGGTGGAGGGGCTGGTGAAAAACTGTTTTTT.

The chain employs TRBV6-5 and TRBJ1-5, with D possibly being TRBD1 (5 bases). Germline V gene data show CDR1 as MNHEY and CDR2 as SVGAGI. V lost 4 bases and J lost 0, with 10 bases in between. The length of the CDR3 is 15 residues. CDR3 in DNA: TGTGCCAGCAGTTCGGGGGGGAATAGCAATCAGCCCCAGCATTTT. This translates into CASSSGGNSNQPQHF.

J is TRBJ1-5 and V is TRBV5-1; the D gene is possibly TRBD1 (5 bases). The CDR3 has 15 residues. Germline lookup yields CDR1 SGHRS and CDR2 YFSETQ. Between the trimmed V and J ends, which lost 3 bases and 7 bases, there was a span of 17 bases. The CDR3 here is CASSWGTGGSQPQHF. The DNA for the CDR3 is TGCGCCAGCAGCTGGGGGACGGGGGGTTCACAGCCCCAGCATTTT.

The CDR3 region is CASSMGQGEAFF. CDR3 coding DNA: TGTGCCAGTAGTATGGGACAGGGAGAGGCTTTCTTT. This chain joins TRBV19 and TRBJ1-1, with TRBD1 identical over 9 bases. Per the germline V gene, CDR1 is LNHDA and CDR2 is SQIVND (reference sequence). The CDR3 runs 12 residues. V lost 3 bases, J lost 11 bases, and 4 bases stayed unmatched.

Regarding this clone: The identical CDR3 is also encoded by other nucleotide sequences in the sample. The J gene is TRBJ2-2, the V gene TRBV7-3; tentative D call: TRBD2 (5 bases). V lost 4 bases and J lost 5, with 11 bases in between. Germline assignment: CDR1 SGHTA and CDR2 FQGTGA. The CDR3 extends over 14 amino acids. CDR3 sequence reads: CASSSTGSTGELFF. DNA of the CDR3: TGTGCCAGCAGCTCCACGGGATCGACCGGGGAGCTGTTTTTT.

The CDR3 DNA is TGTGCCAGTAGTAGACTAGCGGGAGTCCCCACAGATACGCAGTATTTT. Protein product: CASSRLAGVPTDTQYF. The V gene is TRBV19, the J gene TRBJ2-3, with 12 bases fitting TRBD2. Germline CDR1 is LNHDA and CDR2 is SQIVND (reference sequence). Losses at the gene ends were 4 bases for V and 2 bases for J; bases not matched to a gene: 4. CDR3 length: 16 residues.

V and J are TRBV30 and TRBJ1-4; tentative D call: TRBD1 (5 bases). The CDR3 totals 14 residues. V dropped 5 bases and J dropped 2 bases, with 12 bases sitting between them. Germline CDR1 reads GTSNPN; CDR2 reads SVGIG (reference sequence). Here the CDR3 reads CAWETDSTNEKLFF. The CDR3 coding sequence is TGTGCCTGGGAGACAGATTCGACTAATGAAAAACTGTTTTTT.

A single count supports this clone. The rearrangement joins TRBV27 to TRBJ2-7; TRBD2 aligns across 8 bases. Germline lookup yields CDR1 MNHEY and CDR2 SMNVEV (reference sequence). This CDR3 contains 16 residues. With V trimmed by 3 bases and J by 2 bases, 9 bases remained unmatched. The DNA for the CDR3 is TGTGCCAGCAGTTTGGGAGGGGGGACTAGGCCCTACGAGCAGTACTTC. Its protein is CASSLGGGTRPYEQYF.

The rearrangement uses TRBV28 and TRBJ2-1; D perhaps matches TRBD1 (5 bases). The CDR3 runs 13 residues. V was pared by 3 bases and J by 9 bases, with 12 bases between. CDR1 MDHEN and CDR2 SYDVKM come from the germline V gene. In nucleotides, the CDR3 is TGTGCCAGCAGTTTGCGCAGAAGGGGTGAGCAGTTCTTC. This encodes CASSLRRRGEQFF.

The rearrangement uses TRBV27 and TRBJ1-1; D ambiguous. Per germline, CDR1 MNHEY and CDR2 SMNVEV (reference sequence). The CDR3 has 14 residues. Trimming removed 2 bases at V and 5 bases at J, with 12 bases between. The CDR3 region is CASSLGNARTEAFF. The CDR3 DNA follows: TGTGCCAGCAGTTTAGGCAACGCAAGAACTGAAGCTTTCTTT.

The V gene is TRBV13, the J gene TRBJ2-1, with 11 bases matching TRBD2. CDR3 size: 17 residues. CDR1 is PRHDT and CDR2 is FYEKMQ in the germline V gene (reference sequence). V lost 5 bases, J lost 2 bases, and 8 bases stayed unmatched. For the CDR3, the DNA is TGTGCCAGCAGCCAACTAGGGACTAGCGGAGCCTACAATGAGCAGTTCTTC. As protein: CASSQLGTSGAYNEQFF. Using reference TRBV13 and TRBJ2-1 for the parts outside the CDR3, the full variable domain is AAGVIQSPRHLIKEKRETATLKCYPIPRHDTVYWYQQGPGQDPQFLISFYEKMQSDKGSIPDRFSAQQFSDYHSELNMSSLELGDSALYFCASSQLGTSGAYNEQFFGPGTRLTVL.

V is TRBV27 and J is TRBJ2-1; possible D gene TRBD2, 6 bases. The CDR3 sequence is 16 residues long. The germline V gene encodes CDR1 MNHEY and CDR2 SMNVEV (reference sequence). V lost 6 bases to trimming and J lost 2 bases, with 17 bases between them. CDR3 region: CASSRTSPRAYNEQFF. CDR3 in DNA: TGTGCCAGCAGCCGTACTAGCCCCAGGGCCTACAATGAGCAGTTCTTC.

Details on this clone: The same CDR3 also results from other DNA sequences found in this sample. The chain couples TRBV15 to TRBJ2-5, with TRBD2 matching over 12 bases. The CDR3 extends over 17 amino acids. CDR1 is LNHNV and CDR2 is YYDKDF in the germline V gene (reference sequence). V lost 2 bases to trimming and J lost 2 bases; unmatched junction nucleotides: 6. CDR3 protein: CATSRLAGGSPQETQYF. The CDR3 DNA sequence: TGTGCCACCAGCAGACTAGCGGGAGGGAGTCCGCAAGAGACCCAGTACTTC.

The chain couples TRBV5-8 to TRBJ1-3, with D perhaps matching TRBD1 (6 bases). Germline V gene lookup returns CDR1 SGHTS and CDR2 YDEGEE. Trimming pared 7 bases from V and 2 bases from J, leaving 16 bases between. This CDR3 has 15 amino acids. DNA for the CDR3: TGTGCCAGCGGCTCTAAGGCAGGGGCTGGAAACACCATATATTTT. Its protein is CASGSKAGAGNTIYF.